A single sample is the source of the 9 T cell receptor beta chains below, sequenced in a study of T cell responses to AZD1222 COVID-19 vaccine. Using immunoSEQ multiplex PCR, the repertoire was profiled, and TCRdb retains in-frame clones only, with some absent. Among some 100,000 clones listed, about 88% were seen once. The sequenced sample was peripheral blood, obtained on day 0 of AZD1222 vaccination. These receptors originate from an adult in good health.

The chain is built from TRBV6-5 and TRBJ2-2, with D perhaps assigned TRBD1 or TRBD2 (5 bases each). The CDR3 length is 14 residues. Looked up from germline, CDR1 is MNHEY and CDR2 is SVGAGI. V lost 8 bases, J lost 6 bases, and 16 bases lay in between. This CDR3 is CASFRGDEAGELFF. CDR3 sequence (DNA): TGTGCCAGCTTCCGAGGGGACGAGGCCGGGGAGCTGTTTTTT.

This chain joins TRBV11-2 and TRBJ1-2, with D unclear. This CDR3 comprises 13 residues. Germline CDR1 reads SGHAT; CDR2 reads FQNNGV. The V and J ends lost 5 bases and 5 bases respectively, with 12 bases between them. The chain's CDR3 is CASSHQWAYGYTF. CDR3 bases: TGTGCCAGCAGCCATCAGTGGGCATATGGCTACACCTTC.

This chain uses TRBV11-1 with TRBJ2-7; no firm D call. CDR1 is SGHAT, CDR2 FQDESV, per germline (reference sequence). There are 14 residues in the CDR3. Trimming stripped 1 base from V and 0 bases from J, with 7 bases between. DNA for the CDR3: TGTGCCAGCAGCTTAGGGACGGCCTCCTACGAGCAGTACTTC. Its translation is CASSLGTASYEQYF. Drawing the rest from reference TRBV11-1 and TRBJ2-7, the complete variable domain is EAEVAQSPRYKITEKSQAVAFWCDPISGHATLYWYRQILGQGPELLVQFQDESVVDDSQLPKDRFSAERLKGVDSTLKIQPAELGDSAMYLCASSLGTASYEQYFGPGTRLTVT.

V and J are TRBV7-6 and TRBJ2-7; D may be TRBD2 (6 bases). The V and J ends lost 5 bases and 6 bases respectively, with 17 bases between them. CDR1 is SGHVS and CDR2 is FNYEAQ in the germline V gene. CDR3 length: 14 amino acids. This CDR3 reads CASSLGGQTPEQYF. CDR3 in DNA: TGTGCCAGCAGCCTGGGAGGACAAACCCCCGAGCAGTACTTC.

This clone was seen only once. The chain uses TRBV5-6 and TRBJ2-1, with 11 bases identical to TRBD1. The CDR3 length is 14 residues. The ends lost 4 bases at V and 10 bases at J; junction bases unmatched: 7. Germline-derived CDR1 and CDR2 are SGHDT and YYEEEE. The CDR3 DNA follows: TGTGCCAGCAGCCTCGGACAGGGGGCACGGGAGCAGTTCTTC. It specifies CASSLGQGAREQFF.

CDR3 protein: CASSLRGSGSLNEQYF. The CDR3 coding sequence is TGTGCCAGCAGCTTACGCGGTAGCGGGAGTTTAAACGAGCAGTACTTC. The rearrangement uses TRBV9 and TRBJ2-7; 9 positions match TRBD2. J gave up 5 bases and V 4 bases, and 13 bases lay outside the gene matches. Germline V lookup: CDR1 SGDLS, CDR2 YYNGEE. The CDR3 consists of 16 residues.

V and J are TRBV30 and TRBJ1-5, with D possibly TRBD1 on 6 matching bases. Per germline, CDR1 GTSNPN and CDR2 SVGIG (reference sequence). The CDR3 is 14 residues long. The ends were cut back, 2 bases at V and 8 bases at J, with 16 bases in the middle. For the CDR3, the DNA is TGTGCCTGGAGTAAGGGGGGCGGGTTGGAGCCCCAGCATTTT. Translated: CAWSKGGGLEPQHF. Drawing the rest from reference TRBV30 and TRBJ1-5, the complete variable domain is SQTIHQWPATLVQPVGSPLSLECTVEGTSNPNLYWYRQAAGRGLQLLFYSVGIGQISSEVPQNLSASRPQDRQFILSSKKLLLSDSGFYLCAWSKGGGLEPQHFGDGTRLSIL.

V and J are TRBV4-1 and TRBJ2-7, with D uncertain. The CDR3 length is 13 residues. Per germline, CDR1 MGHRA and CDR2 YSYEKL. Deletions cut 3 bases from V and 2 bases from J, with 8 bases between. Here the CDR3 DNA reads TGCGCCAGCAGCCAGATAGACCCCTACGAGCAGTACTTC. This encodes CASSQIDPYEQYF.

The chain uses TRBV18 and TRBJ1-1; D ambiguous. Looked up from germline, CDR1 is KGHSH and CDR2 is LQKENI. The CDR3 has 14 amino acids. Trimming removed 6 bases from V and 1 base from J, with 12 bases in between. CDR3 protein: CASSIPVGNTEAFF. CDR3 DNA sequence: TGTGCCAGCTCCATCCCGGTAGGGAACACTGAAGCTTTCTTT.